Following are 3 T cell receptor beta chains from one sample sequenced in a study of T cells after yellow fever vaccination (dated by TCRdb to between 2018 and 2021). The sample's treatment or condition label, decoded: live attenuated yellow fever vaccine strain. The library was generated by 5' RACE. Sequencing relied on an Illumina NovaSeq 6000. TCRdb reanalyzed the raw reads on its own, using fastp at Q25 for trimming and MiXCR for clone calling, and kept in-frame beta chains. Each CDR3 protein gets just one entry, which takes the most common genes and DNA from the rows behind it. This sample gives more than 300,000 distinct CDR3 sequences in total; 3.5% to 4.5% of them show up just once. Just under 20% of the sample is held by the ten biggest clonotypes. The input for sequencing was PBMCs, taken 15 days after the yellow fever booster vaccination. These receptors all stem from a man younger than 35 who received the YFV17D yellow fever vaccine.

This clonotype was observed a handful of times. The V gene is TRBV7-9, the J gene TRBJ2-1; 9 bases map to TRBD2. CDR3 size: 16 residues. J gave up 3 bases and V 3 bases, and 6 bases lay outside the gene matches. The germline V gene has CDR1 SEHNR and CDR2 FQNEAQ (reference sequence). The CDR3 sequence is CASSFLAGFYYNEQFF. The CDR3 coding sequence is TGTGCCAGCAGCTTCCTAGCGGGGTTCTACTACAATGAGCAGTTCTTC.

At least ten counts were recorded for this clonotype. The rearrangement uses TRBV3-1 and TRBJ2-5; possibly TRBD2 for D (6 bases). Per the germline V gene, CDR1 is LGHDT and CDR2 is YNNKEL (reference sequence). V lost 4 bases and J lost 1, with 13 bases in between. The CDR3 contains 15 residues. The CDR3 region has the DNA TGTGCCAGCAGCCCAAGCGGAGGGACCCAAGAGACCCAGTACTTC. Its translation is CASSPSGGTQETQYF.

This clonotype was seen only a few times. The V call is TRBV20-1, the J call TRBJ2-2; 9 bases are a match to TRBD1. The CDR3 is made up of 14 amino acids. Germline CDR1 and CDR2: DFQATT and SNEGSKA (reference sequence). V trimming: 5 bases; J trimming: 4 bases; junction bases outside the gene matches: 5. The chain's CDR3 is CSARTGVSTGELFF. The CDR3 DNA follows: TGCAGTGCTCGGACAGGGGTTTCCACCGGGGAGCTGTTTTTT.